A single sample gave rise to the 19 T cell receptor beta chains below, sequenced in a study of blood T cells in healthy people across ages. Sample-barcoded 5' priming and a J-beta primer mix drove a second PCR of about 6 to 12 cycles. From the 5' RACE reads, TCRdb called clonotypes with MiXCR, one entry per CDR3 protein. In the table there are 780,000 or so distinct CDR3 sequences, approximately 25% of which are singletons. A further study also used this sample, focusing on T cells of mothers and their children.

The sequencing sample was made of blood. These receptors originate from a boy under 18 in good health.

The genes are TRBV6-6 and TRBJ1-5; D uncertain. V gave up 6 bases and J gave up 6 bases, with 12 bases separating them. The germline gives CDR1 MNHNY, CDR2 SVGAGI (reference sequence). The CDR3 loop spans 13 amino acids. DNA for the CDR3: TGTGCCAGCAGGTGGGAAGGGCGTCAGCCCCAGCATTTT. This encodes CASRWEGRQPQHF.

In its sample, this clonotype was seen a few times. V usage is TRBV5-1 and J usage is TRBJ2-1, with D tentatively TRBD1 or TRBD2 (6 bases each). CDR1 and CDR2 from the germline V gene are SGHRS and YFSETQ. The V and J ends lost 0 bases and 9 bases respectively, with 16 bases between them. The CDR3 contains 15 residues. The CDR3 region has the DNA TGCGCCAGCAGCTTGGGAGAGGGGGGCCGCAGTGAGCAGTTCTTC. Amino acids: CASSLGEGGRSEQFF.

This clonotype was counted a few times. This chain connects TRBV4-3 to TRBJ2-5; 7 bases fit TRBD1. Matching the DNA end better, TRBJ2-7 makes the J call doubtful. The CDR3 runs 15 residues. Germline CDR1 is LGHNA and CDR2 is YSLEER. In DNA, the CDR3 is TGCGCCAGCAGCCAAGCACGACAGGGATACAACGAGCAGTACTTC. It translates to CASSQARQGYNEQYF.

This clonotype turned up a few times. The chain's CDR3 is CASSGGHVQRDIQYF. The CDR3 DNA reads TGTGCCAGCAGCGGGGGCCATGTCCAAAGGGACATTCAGTACTTC. The J gene is TRBJ2-4, the V gene TRBV3-1, with a tentative D call TRBD1 (6 bases). The CDR3 totals 15 residues. V was cut by 5 bases and J by 8 bases, with 19 bases left in between. In germline, CDR1 is LGHDT, CDR2 YNNKEL (reference sequence).

In this sample, this clonotype turned up a few times. This chain links TRBV12-5 with TRBJ2-1, with 9 nucleotides matching TRBD1. After removal of 6 bases from V and 7 bases from J, the junction contained 13 bases not matched to a gene. The germline V gene encodes CDR1 LGHNT and CDR2 FRNRAP. This CDR3 is built from 16 residues. The CDR3 spells CASGLGLGQGFNEQFF. The CDR3 DNA sequence: TGTGCTAGTGGCCTTGGGCTGGGACAGGGTTTTAATGAGCAGTTCTTC.

This clonotype was picked up a small number of times. The chain couples TRBV2 to TRBJ2-3; D perhaps matches TRBD2 (5 bases). Germline lookup yields CDR1 SNHLY and CDR2 FYNNEI. V shed 8 bases and J shed 5 bases, with 8 bases lying between them. The CDR3 is 11 amino acids. CDR3 in amino acids: CASGRGDTQYF. CDR3 coding DNA: TGTGCCAGCGGCCGGGGAGATACGCAGTATTTT.

CDR3 bases: TGTGCCAGCAGTTACTGGGTCCAGCGGGAGATTAGAGAGACCCAGTACTTC. This codes for CASSYWVQREIRETQYF. This sequence joins TRBV6-2 or TRBV6-3 and TRBJ2-5; TRBD2 aligns across 8 bases. CDR3 length: 17 amino acids. Germline V gene data show CDR1 as MNHEY and CDR2 as SVGEGT. V was clipped by 1 base and J by 4 bases; unmatched bases: 11.

This clonotype showed up just a few times. V and J are TRBV30 and TRBJ1-1; a weak D match, TRBD1 (6 bases). CDR3 length: 12 residues. CDR1 GTSNPN and CDR2 SVGIG come from the germline V gene (reference sequence). As DNA, the CDR3 is TGTTCAGGGGAGATCATGAACACTGAAGCTTTCTTT. Its translation is CSGEIMNTEAFF.

There are a few counts of this clonotype. This chain connects TRBV10-3 to TRBJ2-2, with 10 bases that match TRBD2. V dropped 7 bases and J dropped 5; count of bases not matched to a gene: 7. This CDR3 is 15 amino acids long. Looked up from germline, CDR1 is ENHRY and CDR2 is SYGVKD. The CDR3, as DNA: TGTGCCATCAACAGCGGGGGGGCCAGTACCGGGGAGCTGTTTTTT. It specifies CAINSGGASTGELFF.

This clonotype was seen more than once but under ten times. The gene calls are TRBV6-6 and TRBJ2-5; 9 bases match TRBD2. The DNA end is more similar to TRBJ2-7, so the J call may be wrong. CDR1 is MNHNY, CDR2 SVGAGI, per germline (reference sequence). The CDR3 runs 14 residues. CDR3 amino acids: CASKVLAGGYEQYF. The CDR3 nucleotides are TGTGCCAGCAAAGTACTAGCGGGCGGGTACGAGCAGTACTTC.

The chain links TRBV28 to TRBJ2-4; 9 bases line up with TRBD2. The junction had 4 bases not matched to a gene; V was cut back by 3 bases and J by 4 bases. Germline V gene sequence: CDR1 MDHEN, CDR2 SYDVKM. This CDR3 spans 15 amino acids. CDR3 protein: CASSFGLAGKNIQYF. CDR3 nucleotide sequence: TGTGCCAGCAGTTTTGGGCTAGCGGGAAAAAACATTCAGTACTTC.

The chain has TRBV20-1 and TRBJ2-1, with 7 bases identical to TRBD2. The germline V gene has CDR1 DFQATT and CDR2 SNEGSKA (reference sequence). Unmatched junction bases numbered 7, after V lost 6 bases and J lost 2 bases. The length of the CDR3 is 14 residues. CDR3 nucleotide sequence: TGCAGTGCCACCCCGGGACTAACCTACAATGAGCAGTTCTTC. Protein product: CSATPGLTYNEQFF.

V usage is TRBV9 and J usage is TRBJ2-5; 11 nucleotides agree with TRBD2. The last part of the DNA fits TRBJ2-1 better; the J call may be wrong. Germline V gene data show CDR1 as SGDLS and CDR2 as YYNGEE. This CDR3 comprises 17 residues. CDR3 nucleotides: TGTGCCAGCAGCGTAGAAGCAAGACTAGCGGGGTCCAATGAGCAGTTCTTC. This codes for CASSVEARLAGSNEQFF.

The rearrangement uses TRBV28 and TRBJ1-3; D gene ambiguous. CDR3 length equals 14 residues. Trimming took 6 bases from V and 0 from J, leaving 9 bases between them. Per the germline V gene, CDR1 is MDHEN and CDR2 is SYDVKM. This CDR3 is CASRRGDSGNTIYF. CDR3 in DNA: TGTGCCAGCAGGAGAGGCGACTCTGGAAACACCATATATTTT.

This clonotype was seen more than once but under ten times. The chain employs TRBV6-1 and TRBJ2-6, with 11 bases aligning to TRBD1. This CDR3 has 17 residues. Germline CDR1 and CDR2: MNHNS and SASEGT. Trimming at V came to 6 bases and at J to 1 base, leaving 5 bases not matched to a gene. The CDR3: CASRRGQGASGANVLTF. For the CDR3, the DNA is TGTGCCAGCAGACGCGGACAGGGGGCGTCTGGGGCCAACGTCCTGACTTTC.

This clonotype was seen a few times. Here the CDR3 reads CASSYVGANTEAFF. As DNA, the CDR3 is TGTGCCAGCAGTTACGTGGGGGCGAACACTGAAGCTTTCTTT. This sequence joins TRBV6-5 and TRBJ1-1, with D tentatively TRBD1 (6 bases). Trimming took 2 bases from V and 1 from J, leaving 8 bases between them. Germline V lookup: CDR1 MNHEY, CDR2 SVGAGI. The CDR3 extends over 14 amino acids.

This clonotype showed up just a few times. The V gene is TRBV9, the J gene TRBJ2-5, with 12 bases fitting TRBD2. With the DNA end fitting TRBJ2-7 better, the J assignment may be wrong. Germline V lookup: CDR1 SGDLS, CDR2 YYNGEE. The CDR3 extends over 15 amino acids. The CDR3 spells CASSVEASGGVEQYF. The CDR3 DNA sequence: TGTGCCAGCAGCGTAGAGGCTAGCGGGGGGGTCGAGCAGTACTTC.

This clonotype showed up many times. The gene calls are TRBV20-1 and TRBJ2-7, with D perhaps TRBD1 or TRBD2 (5 bases each). Germline V gene data show CDR1 as DFQATT and CDR2 as SNEGSKA (reference sequence). The CDR3 is 13 amino acids. Trimming pared 8 bases from V and 1 base from J, leaving 15 bases between. The CDR3 sequence: CSSTGRLSYEQYF. The CDR3 DNA reads as TGCAGTTCAACGGGGCGCCTTTCCTACGAGCAGTACTTC.

This rearrangement joins TRBV27 to TRBJ2-1; D uncertain. Germline V gives CDR1 MNHEY, CDR2 SMNVEV (reference sequence). The CDR3 totals 16 residues. Between the trimmed V and J ends, which lost 2 bases and 4 bases, there was a span of 15 bases. DNA for the CDR3: TGTGCCAGCAGTTTAGGTTATGCCTTGCTGTACAATGAGCAGTTCTTC. Translating it yields CASSLGYALLYNEQFF.